This T cell receptor (beta chain) was obtained from a study of OX40 agonist ivuxolimab in advanced cancers. As for the study in general: Dose-escalation patients suffered from hepatocellular carcinoma, melanoma, renal cell or head and neck cancer. General study results and limits: On average, CD8+ T cells had more expanded clones than CD4+. CD4+ and CD8+ blood T cells expanded clonally by week 6 at 0.1 to 3.0 mg/kg.

Trimming took off 7 bases at V and 4 bases at J, with 10 bases between the two ends. CDR3 length equals 12 residues. Germline V gives CDR1 MNHEY, CDR2 SVGAGI. Regarding this clone: Its specificity is not known.

Autoimmune disease history or systemic immunosuppression meant exclusion. Assay: immunoSEQ multiplex PCR; the TCRdb copy retains only in-frame clones and omits some. Here the sample spans approximately 61,000 clones, about four fifths being singletons. This clonotype was obtained from an adult with an advanced solid tumor such as melanoma, head and neck, liver or kidney cancer. This chain links TRBV6-5 with TRBJ2-5; no reliable D call. The sequencing used CD4+ or CD8+ T cells sorted from blood, collected in a trial of the OX40 agonist ivuxolimab. CDR3: CASTNPRETQYF. The CDR3 DNA reads as TGTGCCAGCACCAACCCGCGAGAGACCCAGTACTTC.